Each of the 26 T cell receptor beta chains below was sequenced from the same sample in a study of naive and memory T cell subsets. The beta constant-region primer was an equimolar mix of two oligonucleotides covering TRBC1 and TRBC2. Ligated cDNA was amplified by four rounds of PCR with nested alpha and beta constant-region primers and SP2. MiXCR was run by TCRdb on the UMI-ligation and nested PCR reads, yielding one entry per CDR3 protein. The profile shows 130,000 or so distinct CDR3 sequences, roughly 32% of them singletons. Sequenced sample: central memory CD4+ T cells from blood. These receptors all stem from a human donor in good health.

The sample holds a few counts of this clonotype. This CDR3 is CASSHGAAKNIQYF. The CDR3 bases are TGTGCCAGCAGCCACGGGGCAGCCAAAAACATTCAGTACTTC. This chain joins TRBV14 and TRBJ2-4; the D call may be TRBD1 or TRBD2 (5 bases each). The CDR3 totals 14 residues. Trimming shortened V by 3 bases and J by 0 bases, and 6 bases separated the two germline ends. In germline, CDR1 is SGHDN, CDR2 FVKESK. Drawing the rest from reference TRBV14 and TRBJ2-4, the complete variable domain is EAGVTQFPSHSVIEKGQTVTLRCDPISGHDNLYWYRRVMGKEIKFLLHFVKESKQDESGMPNNRFLAERTGGTYSTLKVQPAELEDSGVYFCASSHGAAKNIQYFGAGTRLSVL.

V gene TRBV6-1 combines with J gene TRBJ2-3; no clear D gene. Germline lookup yields CDR1 MNHNS and CDR2 SASEGT. The V gene lost 6 bases and the J gene lost 0 bases, with 4 bases spanning the gap. The CDR3 covers 12 residues. The CDR3 protein is CASRASTDTQYF. CDR3 bases: TGTGCCAGCAGGGCGAGCACAGATACGCAGTATTTT.

This clonotype was picked up a small number of times. As DNA, the CDR3 is TGTGCCAGCAGCCGGACAGGGGGCAATCAGCCCCAGCATTTT. Translated, it gives CASSRTGGNQPQHF. The chain couples TRBV12-3 or TRBV12-4 to TRBJ1-5, with 9 positions matching TRBD1. This CDR3 contains 14 residues. The junction had 2 bases not matched to a gene; V was cut back by 6 bases and J by 2 bases.

The J gene is TRBJ2-1, the V gene TRBV7-8; D is possibly TRBD2 (7 bases). CDR3 length: 15 residues. The germline CDR1 and CDR2 sequences are SGHVS and FQNEAQ. V shed 3 bases and J shed 9 bases, with 18 bases lying between them. In nucleotides, the CDR3 is TGTGCCAGCAGCTTCCAGCGGGACCCAGGGGCTGAGCAGTTCTTC. As protein: CASSFQRDPGAEQFF.

J is TRBJ2-3 and V is TRBV2, with 12 bases fitting TRBD2. Germline assignment: CDR1 SNHLY and CDR2 FYNNEI. The CDR3 covers 18 residues. V gave up 4 bases and J gave up 4 bases; unmatched junction bases: 12. The CDR3, as DNA: TGTGCCAGCAGTGCAGGATCGGGACTAGCGGGCTCCGCAGATACGCAGTATTTT. It yields the protein CASSAGSGLAGSADTQYF.

The J gene is TRBJ2-3, the V gene TRBV24-1; D is undetermined. The V and J ends lost 7 bases and 5 bases respectively, with 15 bases between them. CDR3 length equals 14 residues. Germline V gene data show CDR1 as KGHDR and CDR2 as SFDVKD. The CDR3 DNA reads as TGTGCCACCAGGGGTTCGGGTCCGCGAGATACGCAGTATTTT. As protein: CATRGSGPRDTQYF.

The genes are TRBV28 and TRBJ2-3, with D possibly being TRBD2 (6 bases). The ends were cut back, 5 bases at V and 2 bases at J, with 11 bases in the middle. The CDR3 spans 14 residues. Germline V CDR1 and CDR2: MDHEN, SYDVKM. The CDR3 here is CASSTRDSTDTQYF. The DNA of the CDR3 is TGTGCCAGCAGTACACGGGACTCCACAGATACGCAGTATTTT.

The chain couples TRBV12-3 or TRBV12-4 to TRBJ1-1; D call uncertain. V lost 2 bases and J lost 1, with 8 bases in between. CDR3 length: 14 amino acids. This CDR3 is CASSLSSENTEAFF. CDR3 DNA: TGTGCCAGCAGTTTAAGCTCGGAGAACACTGAAGCTTTCTTT.

The table lists this clonotype with a few counts. The chain employs TRBV28 and TRBJ2-3; TRBD2 matches at 7 bases. The CDR3 length is 16 residues. The germline CDR1 and CDR2 sequences are MDHEN and SYDVKM. V was clipped by 6 bases and J by 0 bases; unmatched bases: 9. As DNA, the CDR3 is TGTGCCAGCAGCCTGAGACTAGCCACTAGCACAGATACGCAGTATTTT. This translates into CASSLRLATSTDTQYF.

This clonotype was counted at least ten times. The chain links TRBV20-1 to TRBJ1-1; maybe TRBD1 (6 bases). The length of the CDR3 is 14 residues. V was clipped by 1 base and J by 1 base, with 10 bases between them. The germline CDR1 and CDR2 sequences are DFQATT and SNEGSKA (reference sequence). DNA for the CDR3: TGCAGTGCTAGAGTACAGGGTAGGAACACTGAAGCTTTCTTT. Translation gives CSARVQGRNTEAFF.

The gene calls are TRBV6-2 or TRBV6-3 and TRBJ1-5, with D possibly being TRBD1 (6 bases). The CDR3 has 14 residues. Trimming pared 6 bases from V and 1 base from J, leaving 10 bases between. CDR1 is MNHEY and CDR2 is SVGEGT in the germline V gene. The CDR3 DNA reads TGTGCCAGCAGCCCCACAGGGAGCAATCAGCCCCAGCATTTT. Its translation: CASSPTGSNQPQHF.

The V gene is TRBV5-6, the J gene TRBJ1-5; D is unresolved. This CDR3 is 15 amino acids long. Germline CDR1 is SGHDT and CDR2 is YYEEEE. V dropped 0 bases and J dropped 4 bases, with 11 bases sitting between them. Here the CDR3 reads CASSLAGGFNQPQHF. The CDR3, as DNA: TGTGCCAGCAGCTTGGCAGGCGGATTTAATCAGCCCCAGCATTTT.

This clonotype has ten or more counts. V gene TRBV28 combines with J gene TRBJ2-1; the D call may be TRBD1 or TRBD2 (6 bases each). Germline V CDR1 and CDR2: MDHEN, SYDVKM. The CDR3 is 10 amino acids. V lost 11 bases and J 8 bases, leaving 10 bases between the germline ends. CDR3 sequence reads: CAGGRDEQFF. The CDR3 coding sequence is TGTGCCGGGGGGCGAGATGAGCAGTTCTTC.

The chain combines TRBV6-5 with TRBJ1-6; TRBD1 matches at 10 bases. CDR1 MNHEY and CDR2 SVGAGI come from the germline V gene. Trimming cost V 2 bases and J 10 bases; bases outside gene matches: 11. The CDR3 has 17 amino acids. The CDR3 sequence is CASSYPRGTGVRSPLHF. In DNA, the CDR3 is TGTGCCAGCAGTTACCCCCGCGGGACAGGGGTTAGGTCACCCCTCCACTTT.

V gene TRBV27 combines with J gene TRBJ1-5; unclear D gene. This CDR3 contains 13 residues. Trimming removed 3 bases at V and 2 bases at J, with 5 bases between. Germline V CDR1 and CDR2: MNHEY, SMNVEV (reference sequence). In DNA, the CDR3 is TGTGCCAGCAGTTTTAAGGGCAATCAGCCCCAGCATTTT. Its translation: CASSFKGNQPQHF.

This clonotype was detected only a few times. The chain uses TRBV12-3 or TRBV12-4 and TRBJ2-7; TRBD1 agrees at 8 bases. This CDR3 is built from 14 residues. V shed 4 bases, J shed 0 bases, and the junction held 2 bases outside the gene matches. This chain's CDR3 is CASSWTGFSYEQYF. The CDR3 bases are TGTGCCAGCAGTTGGACAGGGTTCTCCTACGAGCAGTACTTC.

This clonotype was recorded a few times. For the CDR3, the DNA is TGTGCCAGCAGCGTTGACAGGGGGCCTTCACCCCTCCACTTT. This encodes CASSVDRGPSPLHF. V is TRBV7-8 and J is TRBJ1-6; 10 bases align to TRBD1. The ends lost 5 bases at V and 9 bases at J; junction bases unmatched: 4. From germline, CDR1 is SGHVS and CDR2 FQNEAQ. The CDR3 is 14 residues long.

In its sample, this clonotype was seen a few times. The chain uses TRBV28 and TRBJ1-1, with D unresolved. CDR1 and CDR2 (germline): MDHEN, SYDVKM. The length of the CDR3 is 14 residues. The V gene lost 7 bases and the J gene lost 5 bases, with 17 bases spanning the gap. Here the CDR3 reads CASINYSLLTEAFF. CDR3 nucleotide sequence: TGTGCCAGCATCAACTACAGTCTGTTAACTGAAGCTTTCTTT.

A few counts support this clonotype. The J gene is TRBJ2-1, the V gene TRBV5-4; 8 bases agree with TRBD1. Losses at the gene ends were 7 bases for V and 4 bases for J; bases not matched to a gene: 4. The CDR3 has 13 residues. Germline values: CDR1 SGHNT, CDR2 YYREEE (reference sequence). The CDR3 is CASARDRYNEQFF. CDR3 coding DNA: TGTGCCAGCGCCCGGGACAGGTACAATGAGCAGTTCTTC.

The rearrangement uses TRBV5-6 and TRBJ2-7, with D possibly matching TRBD1 (5 bases). The CDR3 sequence is 11 residues long. The germline V gene encodes CDR1 SGHDT and CDR2 YYEEEE. Trimming took 4 bases from V and 8 from J, leaving 10 bases between them. The CDR3 is CASSQGMKQYF. DNA for the CDR3: TGTGCCAGCAGCCAGGGCATGAAGCAGTACTTC.

The rearrangement joins TRBV7-2 to TRBJ2-6; possibly TRBD2 for D (5 bases). CDR1 SGHTA and CDR2 FQGNSA come from the germline V gene. The CDR3 has 15 amino acids. V was trimmed by 6 bases and J by 4 bases, leaving 13 bases between them. The CDR3 region is CASRQSAGGANVLTF. CDR3 sequence (DNA): TGTGCCAGCAGGCAATCGGCGGGCGGGGCCAACGTCCTGACTTTC.

This clonotype was detected a few times. The chain recombines TRBV20-1 with TRBJ2-1; D not resolved. Germline V lookup: CDR1 DFQATT, CDR2 SNEGSKA (reference sequence). With 5 bases removed from V and 5 bases from J, the gap between germline ends came to 10 bases. This CDR3 contains 12 residues. The CDR3 bases are TGCAGTGCTTCCCAACAGCACAATGAGCAGTTCTTC. It yields the protein CSASQQHNEQFF.

V and J are TRBV3-1 and TRBJ1-5, with a possible D match to TRBD1 (6 bases). The CDR3 covers 15 residues. Trimming left V 1 base short and J 6 bases short, with 13 bases between. CDR1 is LGHDT and CDR2 is YNNKEL in the germline V gene (reference sequence). As DNA, the CDR3 is TGTGCCAGCAGCCAAGGTCGGGGGCAGGGTCAGCCCCAGCATTTT. Translated: CASSQGRGQGQPQHF.

V usage is TRBV28 and J usage is TRBJ2-3; 9 bases are a match to TRBD2. The CDR3 consists of 17 residues. V lost 3 bases, J lost 2 bases, and 9 bases stayed unmatched. Germline V gives CDR1 MDHEN, CDR2 SYDVKM. CDR3 residues: CASSFPTSGRFTDTQYF. The CDR3 coding sequence is TGTGCCAGCAGTTTCCCTACTAGCGGGCGGTTCACAGATACGCAGTATTTT.

The CDR3 loop is CSARDTGRAGELFF. The CDR3 coding sequence is TGCAGTGCTAGAGATACCGGAAGGGCGGGGGAGCTGTTTTTT. This chain uses TRBV20-1 with TRBJ2-2; no definite D call. V lost 0 bases to trimming and J lost 8 bases, with 13 bases between them. Germline V gives CDR1 DFQATT, CDR2 SNEGSKA (reference sequence). The CDR3 contains 14 residues.

This chain uses TRBV7-9 with TRBJ1-4; a weak D match, TRBD1 (5 bases). Germline values: CDR1 SEHNR, CDR2 FQNEAQ (reference sequence). This CDR3 contains 15 residues. V was cut by 6 bases and J by 4 bases, with 15 bases left in between. The CDR3 coding sequence is TGTGCCAGCAGTTTTTCGACAGTTTTTAATGAAAAACTGTTTTTT. Amino acids: CASSFSTVFNEKLFF. Looking up the rest from reference TRBV7-9 and TRBJ1-4 gives the full variable domain: DTGVSQNPRHKITKRGQNVTFRCDPISEHNRLYWYRQTLGQGPEFLTYFQNEAQLEKSRLLSDRFSAERPKGSFSTLEIQRTEQGDSAMYLCASSFSTVFNEKLFFGSGTQLSVL.